Shown below are 30 T cell receptor beta chains from a single sample sequenced in a study of T cells in Graves' hyperthyroidism and ophthalmopathy. There were TCR beta CDR3 regions amplified from RNA transcripts. An initial round of RT-PCR targeting the TCR CDR3 relied on the HTBI primer set. Via MiXCR, TCRdb re-called the multiplex PCR reads, giving one row per CDR3 protein. The sample contains around 300,000 distinct CDR3 sequences, around 14% of which appear only once. The sequenced sample consisted of blood. The receptors derive from a woman in her 30s with Graves' hyperthyroidism.

The chain carries TRBV28 and TRBJ2-5; D ambiguous. The CDR3 totals 14 residues. Germline CDR1 and CDR2: MDHEN and SYDVKM. Between the trimmed V and J ends, which lost 3 bases and 5 bases, there was a span of 13 bases. CDR3 bases: TGTGCCAGCAGTTTCGGACCCACCGGGGAGACCCAGTACTTC. It translates to CASSFGPTGETQYF.

This clonotype showed up many times. The gene calls are TRBV28 and TRBJ2-4; D is unresolved. With 6 bases removed from V and 3 bases from J, the gap between germline ends came to 15 bases. This CDR3 has 15 residues. Germline loops: CDR1 MDHEN, CDR2 SYDVKM. For the CDR3, the DNA is TGTGCCAGCAGCTCCCCCCCCGGTGGCAAAAACATTCAGTACTTC. This sequence encodes CASSSPPGGKNIQYF.

This clonotype was counted ten times or more. The genes are TRBV20-1 and TRBJ2-7; D might be TRBD1 (5 bases). The CDR3 has 11 residues. Germline V CDR1 and CDR2: DFQATT, SNEGSKA (reference sequence). CDR3 bases: TGCAGCCTAAACAGGCAATCGGAGCAGTACTTC. Its translation is CSLNRQSEQYF.

The sample holds many counts of this clonotype. This rearrangement joins TRBV27 to TRBJ1-6; the match to TRBD1 covers 10 bases. The V gene end was trimmed by 2 bases and the J gene end by 7 bases; junction bases not matched to a gene: 5. This CDR3 is 16 amino acids long. Germline-derived CDR1 and CDR2 are MNHEY and SMNVEV (reference sequence). Here the CDR3 DNA reads TGTGCCAGCAGTTTACGGGGGGGACAGGGGAATTCACCCCTCCACTTT. Its protein product is CASSLRGGQGNSPLHF.

The rearrangement joins TRBV4-1 to TRBJ2-7, with 11 nucleotides matching TRBD2. The CDR3 extends over 19 amino acids. Germline CDR1 and CDR2: MGHRA and YSYEKL. V was pared by 0 bases and J by 0 bases, with 10 bases of the junction left unmatched. The CDR3 reads CASSQDRATSGTDSYEQYF. CDR3 DNA: TGCGCCAGCAGCCAAGATAGGGCGACTAGCGGGACCGACTCCTACGAGCAGTACTTC.

This clonotype has more than one count but fewer than ten. The chain uses TRBV29-1 and TRBJ2-2; 9 bases agree with TRBD2. The CDR3 consists of 17 residues. V lost 6 bases to trimming and J lost 0 bases; unmatched junction nucleotides: 11. Germline lookup yields CDR1 SQVTM and CDR2 ANQGSEA. CDR3 sequence: CSVRLSAGGPNTGELFF. The CDR3 bases are TGCAGCGTGAGATTAAGTGCGGGAGGGCCGAACACCGGGGAGCTGTTTTTT.

This chain links TRBV25-1 with TRBJ2-3; D is unresolved. Trimming took 8 bases from V and 5 from J, leaving 5 bases between them. The CDR3 is 10 residues long. Per the germline V gene, CDR1 is MGHDK and CDR2 is SYGVNS. The CDR3 reads CASELDTQYF. The DNA of the CDR3 is TGTGCCAGCGAACTAGATACGCAGTATTTT.

This clonotype was detected many times. J is TRBJ2-4 and V is TRBV12-3 or TRBV12-4, with no clear D. The CDR3 totals 15 residues. Trimming cost V 1 base and J 0 bases, with 7 bases left between them. In DNA, the CDR3 is TGTGCCAGCAGTTTAGTCGCTGAAGCCAAAAACATTCAGTACTTC. Its translation is CASSLVAEAKNIQYF.

At least ten counts were recorded for this clonotype. The rearrangement links TRBV29-1 to TRBJ2-5, with D unresolved. Trimming took 4 bases from V and 5 from J, leaving 11 bases between them. There are 12 residues in the CDR3. Germline CDR1 SQVTM, CDR2 ANQGSEA. The CDR3 reads CSVAAGWETQYF. CDR3 DNA sequence: TGCAGCGTTGCGGCAGGTTGGGAGACCCAGTACTTC.

This clonotype was counted at least ten times. CDR3 loop: CASSLGTGLFEQYF. The CDR3, as DNA: TGTGCCAGCAGTCTAGGGACAGGGTTATTCGAGCAGTACTTC. The chain carries TRBV2 and TRBJ2-7; 9 positions match TRBD1. The ends lost 5 bases at V and 6 bases at J; junction bases unmatched: 8. Germline V lookup: CDR1 SNHLY, CDR2 FYNNEI. The CDR3 is 14 residues long.

This clonotype was counted at least ten times. This chain connects TRBV28 to TRBJ2-1; the D gene could be TRBD1 or TRBD2 (7 bases each). This CDR3 region has 14 residues. In germline, CDR1 is MDHEN, CDR2 SYDVKM. V lost 6 bases and J 7 bases, leaving 16 bases between the germline ends. As DNA, the CDR3 is TGTGCCAGCAGACACAGGGGAGGGAAGAATGAGCAGTTCTTC. Amino acids: CASRHRGGKNEQFF.

With respect to this clonotype: A read error may produce the germline difference seen at one junction end. The gene calls are TRBV7-7 and TRBJ2-3; D unresolved. The better agreement between TRBJ1-5 and the DNA end casts doubt on the J call. Germline values: CDR1 SSHAT, CDR2 FNYEAQ (reference sequence). This CDR3 has 14 residues. The CDR3 DNA sequence: TGTGCTAGCAGCTTAGTATGGGGATCAGATACGCAGCATTTT. Its translation is CASSLVWGSDTQHF.

This sequence joins TRBV5-5 and TRBJ2-1; D might be TRBD2 (6 bases). CDR3 length: 14 amino acids. Germline CDR1 SGHKS, CDR2 YYEKEE (reference sequence). The germline V and J ends were trimmed by 4 bases and 8 bases, with 16 bases remaining between them. The CDR3 sequence: CASSKSGGFYEQFF. The CDR3 nucleotides read TGTGCCAGCAGCAAGAGTGGGGGGTTCTATGAGCAGTTCTTC.

The rearrangement uses TRBV5-1 and TRBJ1-2, with no clear D. CDR1 and CDR2 from the germline V gene are SGHRS and YFSETQ. This CDR3 has 16 residues. Trimming stripped 0 bases from V and 1 base from J, with 13 bases between. The CDR3 DNA reads as TGCGCCAGCAGCTTGGAAACGGGAGCCTTTAACTATGGCTACACCTTC. Residues: CASSLETGAFNYGYTF.

This chain joins TRBV5-4 and TRBJ1-1; D remains unclear. The CDR3 runs to 13 residues. The germline V gene has CDR1 SGHNT and CDR2 YYREEE (reference sequence). Trimming pared 4 bases from V and 0 bases from J, leaving 7 bases between. The CDR3 reads CASSRNVNTEAFF. The CDR3 DNA reads as TGTGCCAGCAGCCGGAACGTGAACACTGAAGCTTTCTTT.

V usage is TRBV11-2 and J usage is TRBJ2-1, with D perhaps matching TRBD2 (6 bases). The V end was cut by 5 bases, the J end by 7 bases, with 15 bases between. CDR3 length equals 14 residues. Per the germline V gene, CDR1 is SGHAT and CDR2 is FQNNGV. DNA of the CDR3: TGTGCCAGCAGCCCGGGAGCGGCGTTGAATGAGCAGTTCTTC. Its protein is CASSPGAALNEQFF.

The rearrangement joins TRBV19 to TRBJ1-6, with 10 bases that match TRBD1. This CDR3 spans 15 amino acids. Germline trimming cut 3 bases from V and 8 bases from J; bases unmatched to any gene: 4. Germline-derived CDR1 and CDR2 are LNHDA and SQIVND (reference sequence). The CDR3 nucleotides are TGTGCCAGTAGTATCACCGGGACAGGGGATTCACCCCTCCACTTT. This sequence encodes CASSITGTGDSPLHF.

V is TRBV9 and J is TRBJ2-3; the match to TRBD2 covers 7 bases. V shed 2 bases and J 4 bases; nucleotides not matched to a gene: 10. Germline lookup yields CDR1 SGDLS and CDR2 YYNGEE. The CDR3 has 16 residues. The CDR3 sequence is CASSVSAGVVADTQYF. CDR3 in DNA: TGTGCCAGCAGCGTCTCGGCGGGAGTAGTAGCAGATACGCAGTATTTT.

The J gene is TRBJ2-7, the V gene TRBV20-1; the match to TRBD2 covers 10 bases. Per germline, CDR1 DFQATT and CDR2 SNEGSKA (reference sequence). Trimming at V came to 0 bases and at J to 0 bases, leaving 11 bases not matched to a gene. The CDR3 has 18 amino acids. The CDR3 region has the DNA TGCAGTGCTAGAGATCTAGCGGGGGAGCAAACGCTCTCCTACGAGCAGTACTTC. Protein product: CSARDLAGEQTLSYEQYF.

This clonotype has just a few counts. The V gene is TRBV10-2, the J gene TRBJ2-1; TRBD2 matches 8 bases. The V gene's germline CDR1 is WSHSY and CDR2 SAAADI. The length of the CDR3 is 16 residues. V lost 6 bases, J lost 8 bases, and 15 bases stayed unmatched. CDR3 region: CASSASQGLAVDEQFF. The CDR3 DNA reads TGCGCCAGCAGCGCATCGCAAGGACTAGCCGTCGATGAGCAGTTCTTC.

The chain combines TRBV2 with TRBJ1-4; possible D gene TRBD1, 6 bases. Germline assignment: CDR1 SNHLY and CDR2 FYNNEI. CDR3 length: 15 amino acids. The V gene lost 8 bases and the J gene lost 7 bases, with 20 bases spanning the gap. The CDR3 bases are TGTGCCAGCCACCCTACGGGGGCGGTGGGTGAAAAACTGTTTTTT. It is translated as CASHPTGAVGEKLFF.

This clonotype was detected only once. The junction and the germline gene differ at one end; a read error may be behind it. V gene TRBV28 combines with J gene TRBJ2-2; D perhaps matches TRBD1 (6 bases). CDR1 is MDHEN, CDR2 SYDVKM, per germline. CDR3 length: 14 residues. The CDR3 sequence is CASSHVGAPGELLF. DNA of the CDR3: TGTGCCAGCAGTCACGTGGGGGCGCCCGGGGAGCTGCTTTTT.

The chain has TRBV30 and TRBJ1-5, with D hard to call. The CDR3 runs 15 residues. Germline loops: CDR1 GTSNPN, CDR2 SVGIG (reference sequence). V shed 2 bases and J shed 7 bases, with 18 bases lying between them. The CDR3 sequence is CAWSTPGPGEQPQHF. CDR3 DNA: TGTGCCTGGAGTACGCCGGGCCCTGGAGAACAGCCCCAGCATTTT.

In its sample, this clonotype was seen a few times. The rearrangement links TRBV5-8 to TRBJ1-5; D is possibly TRBD1 (5 bases). This CDR3 comprises 20 residues. Trimming removed 5 bases at V and 1 base at J, with 28 bases between. CDR1 and CDR2 from the germline V gene are SGHTS and YDEGEE. For the CDR3, the DNA is TGTGCCAGCAGTGTATCGGGGCAATTAAGGGTGGGATTAAGCAATCAGCCCCAGCATTTT. Residues: CASSVSGQLRVGLSNQPQHF.

The chain links TRBV7-2 to TRBJ1-2; TRBD1 agrees at 9 bases. Germline CDR1 reads SGHTA; CDR2 reads FQGNSA. This CDR3 spans 16 amino acids. V was clipped by 2 bases and J by 2 bases; unmatched bases: 6. CDR3 sequence (DNA): TGTGCCAGCAGCTTAAATCCGACAGGGGGGAACTATGGCTACACCTTC. Translation gives CASSLNPTGGNYGYTF.

A note on this clonotype: With a much larger clone just one base away, this may be a read error. The gene calls are TRBV6-2 or TRBV6-3 and TRBJ2-2, with D possibly matching TRBD2 (5 bases). The CDR3 contains 16 residues. In germline, CDR1 is MNHEY, CDR2 SVGEGT. CDR3 sequence (DNA): TGTGCCAGCAGTTACTACCCTAGATCGGGCACCGGGGAGCTGGTTTTT. Translated: CASSYYPRSGTGELVF.

In its sample, this clonotype was seen once. It may be a read error: a sequence one base away is much more abundant. This chain links TRBV6-1 with TRBJ1-1; D may be TRBD1 (5 bases). CDR1 MNHNS and CDR2 SASEGT come from the germline V gene. CDR3 length: 14 residues. V was clipped by 8 bases and J by 9 bases, with 22 bases between them. The CDR3 coding sequence is TGTGCCAGCGGACAATCATGGGCAGGTCCTAAAGCTTTCTTT. This gives the protein CASGQSWAGPKAFF.

For this clonotype: Just one base apart from a much larger clone, this may be a read error. This chain connects TRBV6-2 or TRBV6-3 to TRBJ2-7; perhaps TRBD2 as D (5 bases). This CDR3 has 15 residues. Germline lookup yields CDR1 MNHEY and CDR2 SVGEGT. Trimming took off 6 bases at V and 2 bases at J, with 17 bases between the two ends. DNA for the CDR3: TGTGCCAGCAGCCCCCAAGCGGTAAGCCCCTACGAGCAGTACTTC. Its translation is CASSPQAVSPYEQYF.

J is TRBJ2-5 and V is TRBV28; D not certain. In germline, CDR1 is MDHEN, CDR2 SYDVKM. V lost 3 bases, J lost 4 bases, and 9 bases lay in between. The CDR3 runs to 13 residues. The CDR3 reads CASSLNQPETQYF. CDR3 DNA sequence: TGTGCCAGCAGTTTGAACCAACCAGAGACCCAGTACTTC.

The chain is built from TRBV29-1 and TRBJ1-1, with D possibly TRBD1 on 6 matching bases. The CDR3 sequence is 12 residues long. Trimming shortened V by 2 bases and J by 8 bases, and 12 bases separated the two germline ends. The germline V gene encodes CDR1 SQVTM and CDR2 ANQGSEA. CDR3 amino acids: CSVEHREQEAFF. Here the CDR3 DNA reads TGCAGCGTTGAACACAGGGAACAGGAAGCTTTCTTT.